This record concerns one T cell receptor (beta chain) sequence. Its antigen is undetermined. TCR beta libraries carry UMIs added by 5'RACE template switching. TCRdb re-called the 5' RACE reads and gives one entry per CDR3 protein, without DNA. Its table records about 450,000 distinct CDR3 sequences. The CDR3 is 15 residues long. Germline values: CDR1 SGHTA, CDR2 FQGNSA. This sample is part of a study of T cells expressing NK-cell markers. Study-wide findings and caveats: NKG2C+ dominant clonotype frequencies in six or seven donors were roughly 1.0-7.5% of CD8+ T cells. One observes that, in a handful of donors, these clonotypes were also the leading ones within the CD3+CD56-NKG2C+ fraction.

The sample taken for sequencing was blood T cells: a sorted CD56 or NKG2C T cell subset, CD4+ or CD8+ T cells, or bulk PBMC T cells (not recorded which). The origin of this receptor is a woman aged 18-69 years in good health. V and J are TRBV7-2 and TRBJ2-5; TCRdb returns TRBD2, unconfirmable since there is no DNA. The chain's CDR3 is CASSLGGALRETQYF.